This T cell receptor beta chain appears in the sequencing data of a study of STAT5B mutations in CD4+ large granular lymphocyte leukemia. Control samples were healthy donors' buffy coats. The survey-level immunoSEQ assay was used. In the authors' methods: Productive clonotypes were detectable down to 2.59 x 10-5 frequency. Data came from immunoSEQ multiplex PCR; TCRdb stores just in-frame clones and leaves some out. V and J calls and clone size are given by that table; D and trimming were obtained from the DNA. The sample carries 34,000 or so clones, approximately 80% recorded once. The sample was CD4+ T cells from blood buffy coats. This TCR was sampled from a human donor in good health.

The CDR3 spells CAWSGTLGRGTQYF. CDR3 DNA sequence: TGTGCCTGGAGTGGTACTTTAGGGAGAGGAACGCAGTATTTT. This rearrangement joins TRBV30 to TRBJ2-3, with D perhaps TRBD2 (5 bases). Germline V gives CDR1 GTSNPN, CDR2 SVGIG (reference sequence). This CDR3 comprises 14 residues. Trimming cost V 1 base and J 9 bases, with 17 bases left between them.